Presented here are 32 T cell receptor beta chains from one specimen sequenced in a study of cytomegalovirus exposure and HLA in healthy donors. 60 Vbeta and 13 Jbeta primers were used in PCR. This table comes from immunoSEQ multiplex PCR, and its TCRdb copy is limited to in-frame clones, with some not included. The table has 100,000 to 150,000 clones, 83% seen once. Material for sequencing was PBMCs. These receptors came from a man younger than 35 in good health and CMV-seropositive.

In DNA form, the CDR3 reads TGTGCCAGCAGCTCTACAGGGACACCTCCGCTCGATGAGCAGTTCTTC. Amino acids: CASSSTGTPPLDEQFF. The V and J genes are TRBV9 and TRBJ2-1; possible D gene TRBD1, 6 bases. CDR3 length equals 16 residues. V was shortened by 4 bases and J by 8 bases, with 22 bases between the two germline ends. From germline, CDR1 is SGDLS and CDR2 YYNGEE.

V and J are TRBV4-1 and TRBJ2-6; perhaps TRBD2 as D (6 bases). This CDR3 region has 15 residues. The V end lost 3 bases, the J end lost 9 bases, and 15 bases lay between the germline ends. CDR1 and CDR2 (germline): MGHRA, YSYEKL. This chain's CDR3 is CASSQMAGTHNVLTF. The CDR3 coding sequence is TGCGCCAGCAGCCAGATGGCCGGGACTCACAACGTCCTGACTTTC.

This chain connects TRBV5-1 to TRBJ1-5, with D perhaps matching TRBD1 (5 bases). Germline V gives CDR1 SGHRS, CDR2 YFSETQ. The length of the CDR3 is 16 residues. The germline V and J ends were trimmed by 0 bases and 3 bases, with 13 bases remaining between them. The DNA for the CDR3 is TGCGCCAGCAGCTTGGAAGGACCAGGGCCCAATCAGCCCCAGCATTTT. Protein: CASSLEGPGPNQPQHF.

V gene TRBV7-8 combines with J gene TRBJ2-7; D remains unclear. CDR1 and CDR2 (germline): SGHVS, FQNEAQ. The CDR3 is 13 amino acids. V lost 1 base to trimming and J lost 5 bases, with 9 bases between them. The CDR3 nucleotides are TGTGCCAGCAGCTTAGGAAGTTCTAACGAGCAGTACTTC. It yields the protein CASSLGSSNEQYF.

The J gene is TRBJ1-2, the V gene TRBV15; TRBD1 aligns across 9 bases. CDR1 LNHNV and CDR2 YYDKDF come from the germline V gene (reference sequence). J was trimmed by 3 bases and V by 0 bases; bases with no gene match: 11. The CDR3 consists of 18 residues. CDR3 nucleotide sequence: TGTGCCACCAGCAGAGACCACCGGGACAGGGCCAAGTACTATGGCTACACCTTC. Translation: CATSRDHRDRAKYYGYTF.

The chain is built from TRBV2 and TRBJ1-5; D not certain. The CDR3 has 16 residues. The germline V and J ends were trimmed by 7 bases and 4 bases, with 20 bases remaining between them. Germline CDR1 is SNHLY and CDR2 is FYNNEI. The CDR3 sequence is CASTGGFSPPNQPQHF. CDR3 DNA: TGTGCCAGCACCGGCGGATTCTCCCCTCCGAATCAGCCCCAGCATTTT.

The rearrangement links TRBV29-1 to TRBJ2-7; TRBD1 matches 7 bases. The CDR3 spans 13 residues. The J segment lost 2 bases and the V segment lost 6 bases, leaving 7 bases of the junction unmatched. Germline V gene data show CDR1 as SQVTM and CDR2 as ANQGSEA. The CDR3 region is CSVTGTVTYEQYF. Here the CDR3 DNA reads TGCAGCGTAACCGGGACAGTAACCTACGAGCAGTACTTC.

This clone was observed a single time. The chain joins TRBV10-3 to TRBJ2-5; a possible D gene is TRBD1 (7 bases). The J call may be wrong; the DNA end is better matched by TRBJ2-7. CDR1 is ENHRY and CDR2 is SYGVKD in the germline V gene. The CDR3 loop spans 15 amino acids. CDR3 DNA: TGTGCCATCAGCTGGGGGGCGGGACAGATCTACGAGCAGTACTTC. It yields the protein CAISWGAGQIYEQYF.

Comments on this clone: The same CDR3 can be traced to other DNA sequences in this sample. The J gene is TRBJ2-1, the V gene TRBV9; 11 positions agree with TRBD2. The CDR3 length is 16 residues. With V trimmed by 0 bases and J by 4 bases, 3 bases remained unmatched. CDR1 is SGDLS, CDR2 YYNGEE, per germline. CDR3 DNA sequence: TGTGCCAGCAGCGTAGGACTAGCGGGGTCATACAATGAGCAGTTCTTC. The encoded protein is CASSVGLAGSYNEQFF.

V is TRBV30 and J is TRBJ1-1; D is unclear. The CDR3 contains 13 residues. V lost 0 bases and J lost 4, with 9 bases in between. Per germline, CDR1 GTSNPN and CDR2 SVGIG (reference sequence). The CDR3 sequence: CAWSVHLGTEAFF. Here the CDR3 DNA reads TGTGCCTGGAGTGTGCACCTAGGCACTGAAGCTTTCTTT.

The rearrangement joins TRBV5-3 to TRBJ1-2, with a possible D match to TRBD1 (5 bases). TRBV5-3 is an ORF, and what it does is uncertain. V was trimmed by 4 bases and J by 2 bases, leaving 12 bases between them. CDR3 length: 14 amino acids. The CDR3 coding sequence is TGTGCCAGAAGCCCTAAAACAGGAAACTATGGCTACACCTTC. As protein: CARSPKTGNYGYTF.

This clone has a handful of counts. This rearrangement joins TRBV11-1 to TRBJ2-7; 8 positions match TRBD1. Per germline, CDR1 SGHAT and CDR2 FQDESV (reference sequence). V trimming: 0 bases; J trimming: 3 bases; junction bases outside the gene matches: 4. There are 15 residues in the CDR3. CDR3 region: CASSLATGQGYEQYF. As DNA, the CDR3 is TGTGCCAGCAGCTTAGCGACTGGACAGGGCTACGAGCAGTACTTC.

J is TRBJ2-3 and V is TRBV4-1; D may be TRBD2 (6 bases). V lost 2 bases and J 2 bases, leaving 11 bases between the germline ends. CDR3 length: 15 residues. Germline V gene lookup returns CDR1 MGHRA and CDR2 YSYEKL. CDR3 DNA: TGCGCCAGCAGCCAATACGGGGGTCCCACAGATACGCAGTATTTT. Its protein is CASSQYGGPTDTQYF.

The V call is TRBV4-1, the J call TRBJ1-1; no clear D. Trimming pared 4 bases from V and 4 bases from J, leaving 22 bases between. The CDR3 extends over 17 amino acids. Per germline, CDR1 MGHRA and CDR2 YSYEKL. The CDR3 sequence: CASSPELWQRSTTEAFF. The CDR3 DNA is TGCGCCAGCAGCCCTGAATTGTGGCAGAGGTCGACCACTGAAGCTTTCTTT.

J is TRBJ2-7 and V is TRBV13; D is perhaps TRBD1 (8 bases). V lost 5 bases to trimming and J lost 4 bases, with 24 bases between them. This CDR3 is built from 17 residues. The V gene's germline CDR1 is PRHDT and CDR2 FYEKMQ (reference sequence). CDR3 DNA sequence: TGTGCCAGCAGCCTCAAGGGACTATCGGACAGGGCATACGAGCAGTACTTC. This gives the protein CASSLKGLSDRAYEQYF.

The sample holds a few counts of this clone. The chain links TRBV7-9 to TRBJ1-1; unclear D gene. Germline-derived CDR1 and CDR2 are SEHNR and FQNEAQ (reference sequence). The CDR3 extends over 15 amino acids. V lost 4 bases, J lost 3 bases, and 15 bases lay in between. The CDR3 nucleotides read TGTGCCAGCAGCTCTAGTCTCTCCTGGGACACTGAAGCTTTCTTT. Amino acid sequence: CASSSSLSWDTEAFF.

The CDR3 protein is CASSLKVGGTNGYTF. CDR3 bases: TGTGCCAGCAGTCTAAAAGTCGGGGGGACGAATGGCTACACCTTC. This rearrangement joins TRBV6-5 to TRBJ1-2; D may be TRBD1 (5 bases). The CDR3 is 15 residues long. Per the germline V gene, CDR1 is MNHEY and CDR2 is SVGAGI. V was clipped by 5 bases and J by 6 bases, with 19 bases between them.

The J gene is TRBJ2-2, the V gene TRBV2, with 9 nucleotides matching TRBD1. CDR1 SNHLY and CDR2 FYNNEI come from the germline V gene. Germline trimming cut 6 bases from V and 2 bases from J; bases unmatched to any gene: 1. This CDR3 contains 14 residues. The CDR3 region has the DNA TGTGCCAGCAGGGACAGGGGTAACACCGGGGAGCTGTTTTTT. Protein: CASRDRGNTGELFF.

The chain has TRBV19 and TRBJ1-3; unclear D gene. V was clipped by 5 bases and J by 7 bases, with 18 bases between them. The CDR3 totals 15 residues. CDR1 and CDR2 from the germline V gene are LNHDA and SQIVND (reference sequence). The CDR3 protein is CASSAPGIEGNTIYF. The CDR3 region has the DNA TGTGCCAGTAGTGCCCCCGGGATTGAAGGCAACACCATATATTTT.

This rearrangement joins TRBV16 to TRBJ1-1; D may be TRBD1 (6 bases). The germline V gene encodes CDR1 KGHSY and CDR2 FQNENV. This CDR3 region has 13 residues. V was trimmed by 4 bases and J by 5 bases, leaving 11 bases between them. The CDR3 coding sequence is TGTGCCAGCAGCCGGGGGGGCAGGACTGAAGCTTTCTTT. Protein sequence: CASSRGGRTEAFF.

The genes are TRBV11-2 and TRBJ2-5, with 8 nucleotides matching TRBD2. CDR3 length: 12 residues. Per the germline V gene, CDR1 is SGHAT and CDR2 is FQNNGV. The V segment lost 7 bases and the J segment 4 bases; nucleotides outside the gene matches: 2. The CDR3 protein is CASIGGGETQYF. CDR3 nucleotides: TGTGCCAGCATCGGGGGGGGAGAGACCCAGTACTTC.

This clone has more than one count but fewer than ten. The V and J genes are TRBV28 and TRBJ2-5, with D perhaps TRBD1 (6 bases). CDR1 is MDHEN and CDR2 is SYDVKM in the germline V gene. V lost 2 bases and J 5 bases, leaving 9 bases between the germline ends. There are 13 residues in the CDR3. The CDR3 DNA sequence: TGTGCCAGCAGTTTACCCGGACAGGAGACCCAGTACTTC. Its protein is CASSLPGQETQYF.

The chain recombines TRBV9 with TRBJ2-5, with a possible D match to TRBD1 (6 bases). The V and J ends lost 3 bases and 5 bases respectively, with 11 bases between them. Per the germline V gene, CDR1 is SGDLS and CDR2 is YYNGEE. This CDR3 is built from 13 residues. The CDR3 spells CASSAGVRETQYF. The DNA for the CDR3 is TGTGCCAGCAGCGCAGGGGTTCGGGAGACCCAGTACTTC.

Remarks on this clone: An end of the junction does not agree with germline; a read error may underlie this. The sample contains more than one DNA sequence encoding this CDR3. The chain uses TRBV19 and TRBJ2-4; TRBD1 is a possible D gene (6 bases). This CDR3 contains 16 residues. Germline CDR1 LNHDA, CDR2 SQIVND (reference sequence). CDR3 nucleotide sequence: TGCGCCAGTAGTATAGAGGGGACATCCTTCAGAAACATTCAGTACTTC. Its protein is CASSIEGTSFRNIQYF.

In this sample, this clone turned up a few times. The CDR3 is CASSVGDYNTEAFF. CDR3 nucleotides: TGTGCCAGCAGCGTGGGGGACTACAACACTGAAGCTTTCTTT. This chain joins TRBV9 and TRBJ1-1, with D maybe TRBD1 (5 bases). The CDR3 is made up of 14 amino acids. Per the germline V gene, CDR1 is SGDLS and CDR2 is YYNGEE. V gave up 2 bases and J gave up 2 bases, with 10 bases separating them.

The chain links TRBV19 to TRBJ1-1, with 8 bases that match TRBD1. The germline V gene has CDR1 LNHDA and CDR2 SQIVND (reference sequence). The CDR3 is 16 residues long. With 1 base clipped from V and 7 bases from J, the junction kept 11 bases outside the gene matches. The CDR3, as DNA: TGTGCCAGTAGTATAGGGGCAGGGGGCGGGTACAGTGAAGCTTTCTTT. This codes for CASSIGAGGGYSEAFF.

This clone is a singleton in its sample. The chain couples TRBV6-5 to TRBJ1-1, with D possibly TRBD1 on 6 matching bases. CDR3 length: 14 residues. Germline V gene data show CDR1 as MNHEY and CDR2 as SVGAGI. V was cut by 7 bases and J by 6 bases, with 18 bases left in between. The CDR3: CASMGAGGIPEAFF. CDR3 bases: TGTGCCAGCATGGGCGCGGGGGGCATACCTGAAGCTTTCTTT.

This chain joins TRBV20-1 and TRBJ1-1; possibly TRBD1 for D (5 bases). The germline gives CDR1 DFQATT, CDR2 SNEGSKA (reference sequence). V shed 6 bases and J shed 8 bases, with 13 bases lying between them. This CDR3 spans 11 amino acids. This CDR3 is CSAPGQGEAFF. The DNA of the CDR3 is TGCAGTGCCCCTGGACAAGGCGAAGCTTTCTTT.

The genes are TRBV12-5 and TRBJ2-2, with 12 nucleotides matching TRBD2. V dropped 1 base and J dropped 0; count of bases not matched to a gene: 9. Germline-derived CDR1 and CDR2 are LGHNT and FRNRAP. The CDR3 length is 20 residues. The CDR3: CASGLAGLAGPTANTGELFF. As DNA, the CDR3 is TGTGCTAGTGGTTTGGCTGGACTAGCGGGGCCGACCGCGAACACCGGGGAGCTGTTTTTT.

In nucleotides, the CDR3 is TGTGCCAGCAGCGTATCTTCCCTGAATGAGCAGTTCTTC. Amino acid sequence: CASSVSSLNEQFF. This chain joins TRBV9 and TRBJ2-1; D is unclear. The V gene lost 1 base and the J gene lost 7 bases, with 9 bases spanning the gap. This CDR3 region has 13 residues. Per the germline V gene, CDR1 is SGDLS and CDR2 is YYNGEE.

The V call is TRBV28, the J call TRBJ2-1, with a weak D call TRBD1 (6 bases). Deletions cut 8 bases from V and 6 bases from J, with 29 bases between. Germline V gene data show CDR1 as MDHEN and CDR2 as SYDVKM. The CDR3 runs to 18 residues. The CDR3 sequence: CASLPLSSGGPQPNEQFF. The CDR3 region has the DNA TGTGCCAGCTTACCCCTAAGTAGTGGGGGCCCTCAACCCAATGAGCAGTTCTTC.

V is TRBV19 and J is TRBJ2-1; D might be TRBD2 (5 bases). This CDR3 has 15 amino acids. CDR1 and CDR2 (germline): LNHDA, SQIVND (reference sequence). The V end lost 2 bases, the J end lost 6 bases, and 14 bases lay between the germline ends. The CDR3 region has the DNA TGTGCCAGTAGTATAATGGACTCTCCCTCCAATGAGCAGTTCTTC. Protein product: CASSIMDSPSNEQFF.